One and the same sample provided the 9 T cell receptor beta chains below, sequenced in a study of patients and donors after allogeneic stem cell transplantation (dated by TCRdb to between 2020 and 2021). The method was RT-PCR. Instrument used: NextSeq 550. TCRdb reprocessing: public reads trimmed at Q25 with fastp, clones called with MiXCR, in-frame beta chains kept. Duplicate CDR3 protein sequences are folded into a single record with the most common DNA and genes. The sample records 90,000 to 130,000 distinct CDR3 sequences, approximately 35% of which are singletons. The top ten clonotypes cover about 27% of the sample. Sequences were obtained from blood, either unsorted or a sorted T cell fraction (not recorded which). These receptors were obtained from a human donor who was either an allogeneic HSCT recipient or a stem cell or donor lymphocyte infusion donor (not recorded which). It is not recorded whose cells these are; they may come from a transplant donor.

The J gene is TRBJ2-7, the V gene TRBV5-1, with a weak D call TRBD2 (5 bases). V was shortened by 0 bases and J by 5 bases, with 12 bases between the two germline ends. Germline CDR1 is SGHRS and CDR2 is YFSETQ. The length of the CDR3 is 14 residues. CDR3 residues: CASSLDPRGNEQYF. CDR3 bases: TGCGCCAGCAGCTTGGACCCCCGAGGGAACGAGCAGTACTTC. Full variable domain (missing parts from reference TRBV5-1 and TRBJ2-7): KAGVTQTPRYLIKTRGQQVTLSCSPISGHRSVSWYQQTPGQGLQFLFEYFSETQRNKGNFPGRFSGRQFSNSRSEMNVSTLELGDSALYLCASSLDPRGNEQYFGPGTRLTVT.

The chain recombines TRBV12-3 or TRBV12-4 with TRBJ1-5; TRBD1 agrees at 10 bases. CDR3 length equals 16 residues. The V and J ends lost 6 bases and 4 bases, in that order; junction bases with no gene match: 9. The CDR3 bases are TGTGCCAGCAGGGGGGACAGGGGATTCACGAATCAGCCCCAGCATTTT. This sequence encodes CASRGDRGFTNQPQHF.

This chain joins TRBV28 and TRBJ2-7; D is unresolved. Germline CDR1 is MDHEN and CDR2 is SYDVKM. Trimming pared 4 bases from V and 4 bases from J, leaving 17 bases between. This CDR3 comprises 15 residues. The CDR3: CASSSPGFGEYEQYF. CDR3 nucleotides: TGTGCCAGCAGTTCCCCCGGCTTTGGAGAATACGAGCAGTACTTC.

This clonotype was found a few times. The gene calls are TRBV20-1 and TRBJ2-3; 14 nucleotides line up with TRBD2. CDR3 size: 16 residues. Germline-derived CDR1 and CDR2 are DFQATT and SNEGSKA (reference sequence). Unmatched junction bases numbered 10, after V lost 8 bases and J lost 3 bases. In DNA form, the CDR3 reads TGCAGTTCCATTAGGACTAGCGGGAGGTGGACAGATACGCAGTATTTT. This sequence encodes CSSIRTSGRWTDTQYF.

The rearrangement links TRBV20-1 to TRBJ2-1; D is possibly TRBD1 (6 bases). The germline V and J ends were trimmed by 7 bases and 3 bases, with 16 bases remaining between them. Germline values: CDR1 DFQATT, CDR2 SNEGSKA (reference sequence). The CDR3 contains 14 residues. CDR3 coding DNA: TGCAGTGGATCCAGGGGTCCCGACTACAATGAGCAGTTCTTC. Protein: CSGSRGPDYNEQFF.

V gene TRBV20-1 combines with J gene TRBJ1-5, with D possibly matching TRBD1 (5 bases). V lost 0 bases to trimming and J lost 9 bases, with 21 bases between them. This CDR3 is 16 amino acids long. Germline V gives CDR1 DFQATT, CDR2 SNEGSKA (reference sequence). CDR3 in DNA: TGCAGTGCTAGAGATCAAAAGGCAGCCTTCCAGGGGCCCCAGCATTTT. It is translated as CSARDQKAAFQGPQHF.

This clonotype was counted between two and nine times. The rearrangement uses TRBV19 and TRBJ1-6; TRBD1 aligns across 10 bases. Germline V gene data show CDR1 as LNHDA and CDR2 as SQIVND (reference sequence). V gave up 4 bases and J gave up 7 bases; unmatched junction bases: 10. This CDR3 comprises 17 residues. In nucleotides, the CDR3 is TGTGCCAGTAGTACCGGACAGGGGGTGGATATGAATTCACCCCTCCACTTT. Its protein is CASSTGQGVDMNSPLHF.

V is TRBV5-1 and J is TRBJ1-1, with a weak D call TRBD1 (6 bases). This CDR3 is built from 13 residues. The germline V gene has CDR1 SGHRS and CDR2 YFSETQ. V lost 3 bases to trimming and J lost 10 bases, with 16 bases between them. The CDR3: CASSSRERGAAFF. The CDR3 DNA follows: TGCGCCAGCAGCTCGAGGGAGAGGGGGGCAGCTTTCTTT.

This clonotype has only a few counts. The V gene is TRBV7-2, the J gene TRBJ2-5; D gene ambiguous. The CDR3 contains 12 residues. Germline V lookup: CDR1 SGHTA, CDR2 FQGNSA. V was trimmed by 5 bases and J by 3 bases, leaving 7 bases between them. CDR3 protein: CASSQIEETQYF. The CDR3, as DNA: TGTGCCAGCAGCCAGATTGAAGAGACCCAGTACTTC.